This T cell receptor (beta chain) was identified during a study of blood T cell repertoires in COVID-19. Whole-study context: The United States, Italy and Spain were the sources of the acute and convalescent COVID-19 samples.

Sequencing used immunoSEQ multiplex PCR; TCRdb keeps in-frame clones, though not all of them. The sample lists about 55,000 clones, just over 90% occurring once. The germline CDR1 and CDR2 sequences are LGHDT and YNNKEL (reference sequence). V was clipped by 5 bases and J by 6 bases; unmatched bases: 6. CDR3 length equals 16 residues. This sequence was found in a man in his forties with acute or convalescent COVID-19. Source material: peripheral blood. The J gene is TRBJ2-2, the V gene TRBV3-1 (or the pseudogene TRBV3-2), with 13 bases aligning to TRBD2. DNA for the CDR3: TGTGCCAGCAGCTTAGGGACTAGCGGGAATGCCGGGGAGCTGTTTTTT. This sequence encodes CASSLGTSGNAGELFF.